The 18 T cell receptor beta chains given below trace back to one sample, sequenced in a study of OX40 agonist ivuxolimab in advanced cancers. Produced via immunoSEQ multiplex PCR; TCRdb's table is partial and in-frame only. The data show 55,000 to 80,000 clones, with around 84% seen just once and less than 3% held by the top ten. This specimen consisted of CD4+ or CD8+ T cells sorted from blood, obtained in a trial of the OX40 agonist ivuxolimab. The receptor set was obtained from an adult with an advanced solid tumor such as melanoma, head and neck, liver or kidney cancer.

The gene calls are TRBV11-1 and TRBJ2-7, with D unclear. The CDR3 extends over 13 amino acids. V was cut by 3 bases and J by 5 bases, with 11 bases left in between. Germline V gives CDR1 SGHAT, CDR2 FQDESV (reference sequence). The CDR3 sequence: CASSFSGANEQYF. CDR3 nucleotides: TGTGCCAGCAGCTTTTCAGGAGCCAACGAGCAGTACTTC.

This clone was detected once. The CDR3 DNA reads TGTGCCAGCAGCTTTGATGTGAACACTGAAGCTTTCTTT. Its translation is CASSFDVNTEAFF. The chain uses TRBV11-2 and TRBJ1-1; D unresolved. This CDR3 spans 13 amino acids. V lost 3 bases to trimming and J lost 0 bases, with 5 bases between them. Germline CDR1 and CDR2: SGHAT and FQNNGV.

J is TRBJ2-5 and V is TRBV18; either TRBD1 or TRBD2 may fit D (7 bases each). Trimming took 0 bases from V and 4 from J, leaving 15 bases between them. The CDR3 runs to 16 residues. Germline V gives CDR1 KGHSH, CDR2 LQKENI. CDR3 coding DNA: TGTGCCAGCTCACCACCCCAGGGGGGGGCGCGAGAGACCCAGTACTTC. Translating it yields CASSPPQGGARETQYF.

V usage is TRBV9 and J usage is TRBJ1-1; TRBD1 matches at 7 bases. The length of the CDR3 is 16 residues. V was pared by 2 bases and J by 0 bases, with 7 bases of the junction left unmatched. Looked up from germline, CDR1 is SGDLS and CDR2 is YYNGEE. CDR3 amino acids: CASSVTTGAMNTEAFF. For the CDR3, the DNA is TGTGCCAGCAGCGTGACTACAGGGGCTATGAACACTGAAGCTTTCTTT. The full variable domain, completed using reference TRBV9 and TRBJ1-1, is DSGVTQTPKHLITATGQRVTLRCSPRSGDLSVYWYQQSLDQGLQFLIQYYNGEERAKGNILERFSAQQFPDLHSELNLSSLELGDSALYFCASSVTTGAMNTEAFFGQGTRLTVV.

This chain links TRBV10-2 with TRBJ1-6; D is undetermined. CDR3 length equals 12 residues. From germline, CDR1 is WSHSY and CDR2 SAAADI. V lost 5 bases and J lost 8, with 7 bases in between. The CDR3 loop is CASSLSDSPLHF. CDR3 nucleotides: TGCGCCAGCAGTCTATCCGATTCACCCCTCCACTTT.

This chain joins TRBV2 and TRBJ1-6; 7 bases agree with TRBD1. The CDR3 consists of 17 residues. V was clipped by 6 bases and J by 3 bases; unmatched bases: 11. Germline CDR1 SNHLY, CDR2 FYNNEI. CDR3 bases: TGTGCCAGCAGGGGCAGACAGGGAGCCTTCTATAATTCACCCCTCCACTTT. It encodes CASRGRQGAFYNSPLHF.

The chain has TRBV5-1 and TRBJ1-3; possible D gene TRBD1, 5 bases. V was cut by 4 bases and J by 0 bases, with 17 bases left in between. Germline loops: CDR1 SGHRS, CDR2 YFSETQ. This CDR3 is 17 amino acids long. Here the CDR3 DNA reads TGCGCCAGCAGCCAATCCTCAGGGATATTCTCTGGAAACACCATATATTTT. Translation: CASSQSSGIFSGNTIYF.

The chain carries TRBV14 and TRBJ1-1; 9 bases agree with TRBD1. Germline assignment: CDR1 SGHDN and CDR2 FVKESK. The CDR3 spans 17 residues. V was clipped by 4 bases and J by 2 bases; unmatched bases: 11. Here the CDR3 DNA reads TGTGCCAGCAGCCGGACCACAGGGGGCGGCTATAACACTGAAGCTTTCTTT. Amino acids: CASSRTTGGGYNTEAFF. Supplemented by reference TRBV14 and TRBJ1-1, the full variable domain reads EAGVTQFPSHSVIEKGQTVTLRCDPISGHDNLYWYRRVMGKEIKFLLHFVKESKQDESGMPNNRFLAERTGGTYSTLKVQPAELEDSGVYFCASSRTTGGGYNTEAFFGQGTRLTVV.

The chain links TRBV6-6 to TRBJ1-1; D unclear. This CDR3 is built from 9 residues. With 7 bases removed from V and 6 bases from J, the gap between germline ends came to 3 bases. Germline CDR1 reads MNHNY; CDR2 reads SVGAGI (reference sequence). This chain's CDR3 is CASTPEAFF. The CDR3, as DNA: TGTGCCAGCACCCCTGAAGCTTTCTTT.

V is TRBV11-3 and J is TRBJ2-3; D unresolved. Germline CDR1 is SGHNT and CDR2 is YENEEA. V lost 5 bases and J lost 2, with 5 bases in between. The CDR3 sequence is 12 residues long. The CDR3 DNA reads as TGTGCCAGCAGCCCCCCCACAGATACGCAGTATTTT. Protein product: CASSPPTDTQYF.

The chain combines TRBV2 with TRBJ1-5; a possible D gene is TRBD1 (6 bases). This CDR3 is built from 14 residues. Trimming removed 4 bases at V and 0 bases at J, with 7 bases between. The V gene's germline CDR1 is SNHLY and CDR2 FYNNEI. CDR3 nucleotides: TGTGCCAGCAGTGCAGGGGATAGCAATCAGCCCCAGCATTTT. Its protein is CASSAGDSNQPQHF.

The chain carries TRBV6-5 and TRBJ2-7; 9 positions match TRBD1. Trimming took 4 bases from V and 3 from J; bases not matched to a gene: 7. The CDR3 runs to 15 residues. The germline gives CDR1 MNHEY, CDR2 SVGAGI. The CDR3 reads CASSSPWTGVYEQYF. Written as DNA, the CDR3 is TGTGCCAGCAGTTCTCCGTGGACAGGGGTCTACGAGCAGTACTTC.

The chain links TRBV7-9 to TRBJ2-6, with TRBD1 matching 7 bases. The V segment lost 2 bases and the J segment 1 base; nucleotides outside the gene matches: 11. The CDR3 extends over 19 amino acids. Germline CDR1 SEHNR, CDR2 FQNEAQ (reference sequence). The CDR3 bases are TGTGCCAGCAGCTTAAAGGGAATAGGGGGCGGGTCTGGGGCCAACGTCCTGACTTTC. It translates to CASSLKGIGGGSGANVLTF.

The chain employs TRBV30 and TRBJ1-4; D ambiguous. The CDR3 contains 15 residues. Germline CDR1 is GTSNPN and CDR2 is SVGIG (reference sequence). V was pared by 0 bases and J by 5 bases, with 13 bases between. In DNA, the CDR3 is TGTGCCTGGAGTGTACAACCAGCCAGGAATGAAAAACTGTTTTTT. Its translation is CAWSVQPARNEKLFF.

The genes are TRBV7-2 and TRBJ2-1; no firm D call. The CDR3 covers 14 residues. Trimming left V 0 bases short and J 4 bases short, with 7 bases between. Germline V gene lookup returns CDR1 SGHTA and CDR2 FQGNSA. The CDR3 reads CASSLANQYNEQFF. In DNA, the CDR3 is TGTGCCAGCAGCTTAGCGAACCAGTACAATGAGCAGTTCTTC.

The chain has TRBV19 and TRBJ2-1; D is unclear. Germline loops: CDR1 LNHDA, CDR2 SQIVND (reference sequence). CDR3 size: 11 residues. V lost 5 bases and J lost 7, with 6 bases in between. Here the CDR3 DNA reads TGTGCCAGTAGTCGTAGGAATGAGCAGTTCTTC. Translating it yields CASSRRNEQFF.

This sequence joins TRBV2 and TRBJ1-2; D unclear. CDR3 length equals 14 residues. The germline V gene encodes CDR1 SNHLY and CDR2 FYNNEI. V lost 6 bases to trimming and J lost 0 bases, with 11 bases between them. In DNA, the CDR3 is TGTGCCAGCAGCTGGGGAATTCCTAACTATGGCTACACCTTC. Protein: CASSWGIPNYGYTF.

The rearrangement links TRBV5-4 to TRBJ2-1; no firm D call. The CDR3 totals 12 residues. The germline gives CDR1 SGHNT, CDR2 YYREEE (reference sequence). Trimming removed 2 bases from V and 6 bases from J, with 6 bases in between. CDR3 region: CASSFKGNEQFF. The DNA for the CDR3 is TGTGCCAGCAGCTTCAAAGGCAATGAGCAGTTCTTC.